This entry lists 7 T cell receptor beta chains sequenced from one sample in a study of CD8 T cells in ankylosing spondylitis (TCRdb year 2017). Libraries were prepared through 5' RACE. Instrument used: Illumina HiSeq 2500. TCRdb reprocessing: public reads trimmed at Q25 with fastp, clones called with MiXCR, in-frame beta chains kept. Rows with one shared CDR3 protein collapse into an entry with the most common genes and DNA. In all, the sample holds 30,000 to 40,000 distinct CDR3 sequences, and roughly 6.8% of those were seen once. Roughly a tenth of the sample comes from the top ten. Sequenced: blood, either unsorted or a sorted T cell fraction (not recorded which). All receptors come from a male donor with ankylosing spondylitis or in good health (not recorded which).

The table lists this clonotype with many counts. This chain connects TRBV5-6 to TRBJ1-4; D remains unclear. CDR1 is SGHDT and CDR2 is YYEEEE in the germline V gene. Between the trimmed V and J ends, which lost 1 base and 3 bases, there was a span of 7 bases. The CDR3 has 14 residues. The CDR3 DNA reads TGTGCCAGCAGCTTGCGGGCCCCTAATGAAAAACTGTTTTTT. Its translation: CASSLRAPNEKLFF.

This clonotype appeared many times. This rearrangement joins TRBV6-5 to TRBJ2-5, with D uncertain. This CDR3 has 12 residues. Deletions cut 4 bases from V and 5 bases from J, with 8 bases between. Germline V gene sequence: CDR1 MNHEY, CDR2 SVGAGI. As DNA, the CDR3 is TGTGCCAGCAGTTTGCCCGGGGAGACCCAGTACTTC. It specifies CASSLPGETQYF.

The DNA for the CDR3 is TGTGCCACCAGCACGGGACTAGCGGGAACCCACGAGCAGTACTTC. Protein product: CATSTGLAGTHEQYF. This chain links TRBV15 with TRBJ2-7, with 13 bases aligning to TRBD2. The CDR3 totals 15 residues. Germline values: CDR1 LNHNV, CDR2 YYDKDF (reference sequence). V lost 4 bases, J lost 5 bases, and 5 bases stayed unmatched.

This clonotype was counted at least ten times. This rearrangement joins TRBV3-1 to TRBJ2-7; 8 bases fit TRBD2. This CDR3 contains 16 residues. CDR1 is LGHDT and CDR2 is YNNKEL in the germline V gene (reference sequence). Trimming cost V 0 bases and J 4 bases; bases outside gene matches: 8. The CDR3 region is CASSQEGTAGGYEQYF. The CDR3 region has the DNA TGTGCCAGCAGCCAAGAAGGTACGGCGGGGGGATACGAGCAGTACTTC.

This clonotype was observed many times. The V call is TRBV12-3 or TRBV12-4, the J call TRBJ2-7; TRBD1 matches 10 bases. The CDR3 consists of 16 residues. Losses at the gene ends were 5 bases for V and 2 bases for J; bases not matched to a gene: 9. CDR3 amino acids: CASSADTGTGAYEQYF. CDR3 DNA sequence: TGTGCCAGCAGTGCCGATACCGGGACAGGGGCCTACGAGCAGTACTTC.

This chain links TRBV6-1 with TRBJ1-2; weak D call: TRBD1 (6 bases). V dropped 8 bases and J dropped 2 bases, with 12 bases sitting between them. Germline V gene data show CDR1 as MNHNS and CDR2 as SASEGT. The CDR3 length is 13 residues. This CDR3 reads CASQPGHNYGYTF. The DNA of the CDR3 is TGTGCCAGCCAACCGGGACACAACTATGGCTACACCTTC.

The rearrangement joins TRBV7-9 to TRBJ2-5, with D unresolved. CDR3 size: 11 residues. With 0 bases removed from V and 4 bases from J, the gap between germline ends came to 0 bases. Germline lookup yields CDR1 SEHNR and CDR2 FQNEAQ (reference sequence). The CDR3 is CASSLAETQYF. CDR3 nucleotides: TGTGCCAGCAGCTTAGCAGAGACCCAGTACTTC.